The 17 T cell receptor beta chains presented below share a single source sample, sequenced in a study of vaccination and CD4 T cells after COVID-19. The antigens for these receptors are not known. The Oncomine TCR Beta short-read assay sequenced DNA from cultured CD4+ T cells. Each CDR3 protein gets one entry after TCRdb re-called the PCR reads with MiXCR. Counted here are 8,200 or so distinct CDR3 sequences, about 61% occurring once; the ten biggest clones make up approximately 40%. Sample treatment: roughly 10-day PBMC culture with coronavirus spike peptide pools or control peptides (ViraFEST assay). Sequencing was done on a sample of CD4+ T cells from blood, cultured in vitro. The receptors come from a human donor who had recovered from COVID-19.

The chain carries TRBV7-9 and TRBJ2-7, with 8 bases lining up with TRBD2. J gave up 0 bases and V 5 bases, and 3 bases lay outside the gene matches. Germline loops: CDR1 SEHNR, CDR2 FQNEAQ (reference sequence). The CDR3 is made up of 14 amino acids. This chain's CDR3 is CASSPGGGSYEQYF. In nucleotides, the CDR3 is TGTGCCAGCAGCCCGGGGGGGGGCTCCTACGAGCAGTACTTC.

CDR3 nucleotides: TGTGCCAGCAGTCGAGGGGGGACGGCCTACAATGAGCAGTTCTTC. It encodes CASSRGGTAYNEQFF. The chain recombines TRBV3-1 with TRBJ2-1; the D gene could be TRBD1 or TRBD2 (6 bases each). The V gene's germline CDR1 is LGHDT and CDR2 YNNKEL (reference sequence). Trimming pared 6 bases from V and 2 bases from J, leaving 14 bases between. CDR3 length equals 15 residues.

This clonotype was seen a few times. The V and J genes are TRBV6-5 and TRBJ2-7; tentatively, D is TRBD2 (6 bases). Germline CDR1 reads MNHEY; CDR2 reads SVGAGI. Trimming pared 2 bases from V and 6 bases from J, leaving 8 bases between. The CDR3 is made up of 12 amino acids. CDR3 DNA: TGTGCCAGCAGTTACGGAGGGGTCGAGCAGTACTTC. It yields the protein CASSYGGVEQYF.

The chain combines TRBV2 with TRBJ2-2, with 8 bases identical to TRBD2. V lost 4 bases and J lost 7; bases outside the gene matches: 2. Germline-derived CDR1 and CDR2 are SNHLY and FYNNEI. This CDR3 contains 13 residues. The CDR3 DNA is TGTGCCAGCAGTGCGGGGGGGGTCGGGGAGCTGTTTTTT. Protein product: CASSAGGVGELFF.

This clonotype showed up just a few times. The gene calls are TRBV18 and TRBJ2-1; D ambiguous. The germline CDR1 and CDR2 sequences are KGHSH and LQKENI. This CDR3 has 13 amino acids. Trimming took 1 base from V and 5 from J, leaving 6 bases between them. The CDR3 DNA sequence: TGTGCCAGCTCACCACAGATCAACAATGAGCAGTTCTTC. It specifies CASSPQINNEQFF.

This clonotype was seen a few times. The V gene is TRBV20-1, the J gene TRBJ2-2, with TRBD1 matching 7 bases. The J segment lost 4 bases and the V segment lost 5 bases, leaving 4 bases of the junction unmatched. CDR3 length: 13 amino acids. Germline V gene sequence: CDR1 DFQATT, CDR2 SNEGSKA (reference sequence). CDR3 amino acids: CSASGGTTGELFF. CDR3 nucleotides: TGCAGTGCTTCAGGGGGAACCACCGGGGAGCTGTTTTTT.

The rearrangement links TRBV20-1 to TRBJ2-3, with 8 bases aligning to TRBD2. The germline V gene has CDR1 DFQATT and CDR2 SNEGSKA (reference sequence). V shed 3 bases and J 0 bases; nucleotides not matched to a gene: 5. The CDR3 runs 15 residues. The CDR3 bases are TGCAGTGCTAGGTTCGGCGGGAGGAGCACAGATACGCAGTATTTT. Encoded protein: CSARFGGRSTDTQYF.

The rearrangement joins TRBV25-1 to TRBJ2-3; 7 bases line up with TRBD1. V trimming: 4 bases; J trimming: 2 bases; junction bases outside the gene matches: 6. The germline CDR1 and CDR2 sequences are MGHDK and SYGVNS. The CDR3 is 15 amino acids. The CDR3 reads CASSGGQDPTDTQYF. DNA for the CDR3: TGTGCCAGCAGTGGAGGACAGGACCCCACAGATACGCAGTATTTT.

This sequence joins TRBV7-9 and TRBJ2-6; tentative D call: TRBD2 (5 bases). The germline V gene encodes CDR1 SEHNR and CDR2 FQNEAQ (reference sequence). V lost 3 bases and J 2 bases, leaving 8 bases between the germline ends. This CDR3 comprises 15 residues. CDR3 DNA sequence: TGTGCCAGCAGCTTCCCGGGGACTGGGGCCAACGTCCTGACTTTC. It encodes CASSFPGTGANVLTF.

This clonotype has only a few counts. CDR3 sequence (DNA): TGTGCCAGCAGTGATCGGAGCGGGTCAGTGGGCGAGCAGTACTTC. Encoded protein: CASSDRSGSVGEQYF. The V call is TRBV2, the J call TRBJ2-7, with a weak D call TRBD2 (6 bases). The CDR3 sequence is 15 residues long. V lost 3 bases to trimming and J lost 6 bases, with 18 bases between them. Germline loops: CDR1 SNHLY, CDR2 FYNNEI.

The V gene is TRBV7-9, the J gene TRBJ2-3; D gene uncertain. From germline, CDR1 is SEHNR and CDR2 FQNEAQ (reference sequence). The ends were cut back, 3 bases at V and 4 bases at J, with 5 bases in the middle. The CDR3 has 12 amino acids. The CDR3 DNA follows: TGTGCCAGCAGCTTGGTGGCAGATACGCAGTATTTT. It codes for CASSLVADTQYF.

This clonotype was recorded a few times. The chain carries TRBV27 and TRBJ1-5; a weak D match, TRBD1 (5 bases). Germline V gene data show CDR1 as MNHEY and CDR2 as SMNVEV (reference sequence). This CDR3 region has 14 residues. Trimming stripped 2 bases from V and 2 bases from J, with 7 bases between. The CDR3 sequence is CASSLMGGNQPQHF. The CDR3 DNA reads TGTGCCAGCAGTTTAATGGGGGGCAATCAGCCCCAGCATTTT.

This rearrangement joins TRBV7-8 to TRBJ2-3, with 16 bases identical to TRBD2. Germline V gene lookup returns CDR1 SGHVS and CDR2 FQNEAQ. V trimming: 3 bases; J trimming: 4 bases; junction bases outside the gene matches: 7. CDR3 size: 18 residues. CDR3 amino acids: CASSFAGTSGGVADTQYF. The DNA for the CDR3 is TGTGCCAGCAGCTTTGCCGGGACTAGCGGGGGGGTAGCAGATACGCAGTATTTT.

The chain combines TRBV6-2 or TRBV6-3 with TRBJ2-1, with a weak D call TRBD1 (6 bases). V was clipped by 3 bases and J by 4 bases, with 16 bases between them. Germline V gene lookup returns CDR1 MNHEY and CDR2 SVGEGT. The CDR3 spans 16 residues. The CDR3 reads CASSYSLDSYYNEQFF. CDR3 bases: TGTGCCAGCAGTTATAGTTTGGACAGTTATTACAATGAGCAGTTCTTC.

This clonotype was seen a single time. The CDR3 DNA reads as TGTGCCAGCAGAGGAGGGAGCTCCTATAATTCACCCCTCCACTTT. Amino acid sequence: CASRGGSSYNSPLHF. The chain is built from TRBV6-2 or TRBV6-3 and TRBJ1-6; no firm D call. The CDR3 consists of 15 residues. With 6 bases removed from V and 0 bases from J, the gap between germline ends came to 9 bases. The germline V gene has CDR1 MNHEY and CDR2 SVGEGT.

The CDR3 region has the DNA TGTGCCAGCACCCCAGACAGGTTTGGCGATGGCTACACCTTC. Translated: CASTPDRFGDGYTF. This chain joins TRBV6-2 or TRBV6-3 and TRBJ1-2; a weak D match, TRBD1 (6 bases). Germline V gene sequence: CDR1 MNHEY, CDR2 SVGEGT. Trimming left V 7 bases short and J 6 bases short, with 18 bases between. The CDR3 covers 14 residues.

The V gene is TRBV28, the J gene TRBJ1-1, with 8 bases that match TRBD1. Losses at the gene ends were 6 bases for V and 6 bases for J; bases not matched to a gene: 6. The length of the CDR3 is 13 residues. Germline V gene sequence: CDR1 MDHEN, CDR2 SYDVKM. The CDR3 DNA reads TGTGCCAGCAGCCGGACAGGGAGGGCTGAAGCTTTCTTT. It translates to CASSRTGRAEAFF. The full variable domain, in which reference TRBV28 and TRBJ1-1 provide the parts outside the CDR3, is DVKVTQSSRYLVKRTGEKVFLECVQDMDHENMFWYRQDPGLGLRLIYFSYDVKMKEKGDIPEGYSVSREKKERFSLILESASTNQTSMYLCASSRTGRAEAFFGQGTRLTVV.